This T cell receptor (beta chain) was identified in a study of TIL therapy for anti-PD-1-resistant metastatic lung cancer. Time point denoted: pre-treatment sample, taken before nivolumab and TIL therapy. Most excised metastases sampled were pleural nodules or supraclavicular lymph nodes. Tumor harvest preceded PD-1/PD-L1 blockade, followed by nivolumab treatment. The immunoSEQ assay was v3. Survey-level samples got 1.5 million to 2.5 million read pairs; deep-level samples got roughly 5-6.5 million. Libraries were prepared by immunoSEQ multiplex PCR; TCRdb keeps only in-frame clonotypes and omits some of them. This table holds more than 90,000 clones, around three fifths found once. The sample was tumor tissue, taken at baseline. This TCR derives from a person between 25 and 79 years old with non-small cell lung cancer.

CDR3 DNA: TGTGCCAGCAGCCGAACAGGGAGGGCCTACAATGAGCAGTTCTTC. Protein sequence: CASSRTGRAYNEQFF. The V gene is TRBV11-2, the J gene TRBJ2-1; D may be TRBD2 (7 bases). The CDR3 has 15 amino acids. The germline V gene encodes CDR1 SGHAT and CDR2 FQNNGV. The V and J ends lost 5 bases and 2 bases respectively, with 13 bases between them. Combining the CDR3 with reference TRBV11-2 and TRBJ2-1 gives the whole variable domain EAGVAQSPRYKIIEKRQSVAFWCNPISGHATLYWYQQILGQGPKLLIQFQNNGVVDDSQLPKDRFSAERLKGVDSTLKIQPAKLEDSAVYLCASSRTGRAYNEQFFGPGTRLTVL.